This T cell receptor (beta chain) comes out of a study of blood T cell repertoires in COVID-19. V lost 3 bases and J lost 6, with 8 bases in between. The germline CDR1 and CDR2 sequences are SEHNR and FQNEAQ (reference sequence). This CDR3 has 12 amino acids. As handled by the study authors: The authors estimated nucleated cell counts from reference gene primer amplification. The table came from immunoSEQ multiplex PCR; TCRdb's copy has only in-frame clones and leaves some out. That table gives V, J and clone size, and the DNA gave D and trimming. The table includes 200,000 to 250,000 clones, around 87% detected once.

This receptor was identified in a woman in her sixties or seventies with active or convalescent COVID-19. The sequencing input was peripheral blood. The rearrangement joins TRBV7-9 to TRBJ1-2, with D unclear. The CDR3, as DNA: TGTGCCAGCAGCTTCTCACAGAATGGCTACACCTTC. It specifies CASSFSQNGYTF.